These 32 T cell receptor beta chains were all obtained from the same sample, sequenced in a study of PD-L1 blockade in urothelial cancer. Sequencing used immunoSEQ multiplex PCR; TCRdb keeps in-frame clones, though not all of them. The data show over 100,000 clones, around 90% seen once. Time point here: peripheral blood 6 weeks after treatment start. Sequences were derived from PBMCs, sampled around atezolizumab (anti-PD-L1) treatment. Receptors were obtained from a man aged 55-75 years with urothelial cancer.

This sequence joins TRBV7-9 and TRBJ1-4; a weak D match, TRBD1 (5 bases). Germline CDR1 is SEHNR and CDR2 is FQNEAQ (reference sequence). V was trimmed by 5 bases and J by 6 bases, leaving 13 bases between them. The CDR3 spans 14 residues. The CDR3 coding sequence is TGTGCCAGCAGCCGGGACTTAGGGGATGAAAAACTGTTTTTT. This encodes CASSRDLGDEKLFF.

The gene calls are TRBV9 and TRBJ2-2, with 9 bases matching TRBD2. The CDR3 length is 17 residues. Germline CDR1 is SGDLS and CDR2 is YYNGEE. Germline trimming cut 2 bases from V and 6 bases from J; bases unmatched to any gene: 11. CDR3 region: CASSVGGRGGLAGELFF. In DNA form, the CDR3 reads TGTGCCAGCAGCGTCGGCGGGCGGGGGGGCCTCGCCGGGGAGCTGTTTTTT.

The J gene is TRBJ2-4, the V gene TRBV5-8, with a weak D call TRBD2 (6 bases). Germline V gene lookup returns CDR1 SGHTS and CDR2 YDEGEE. Trimming shortened V by 3 bases and J by 9 bases, and 16 bases separated the two germline ends. This CDR3 contains 14 residues. The CDR3 loop is CASSSRDGGRIQYF. For the CDR3, the DNA is TGTGCCAGCAGCTCGAGGGACGGGGGACGCATTCAGTACTTC. The whole variable domain, remainder taken from reference TRBV5-8 and TRBJ2-4, is EAGVTQSPTHLIKTRGQQATLRCSPISGHTSVYWYQQALGLGLQFLLWYDEGEERNRGNFPPRFSGRQFPNYSSELNVNALELEDSALYLCASSSRDGGRIQYFGAGTRLSVL.

V and J are TRBV29-1 and TRBJ2-1; D might be TRBD2 (6 bases). Trimming took 3 bases from V and 9 from J, leaving 24 bases between them. Germline V gene data show CDR1 as SQVTM and CDR2 as ANQGSEA. This CDR3 comprises 16 residues. The CDR3 region is CSVERLAFRGASEQFF. CDR3 nucleotide sequence: TGCAGCGTTGAGAGGCTAGCGTTTCGAGGGGCTAGTGAGCAGTTCTTC.

This rearrangement joins TRBV9 to TRBJ2-2; TRBD1 matches 8 bases. In germline, CDR1 is SGDLS, CDR2 YYNGEE. The CDR3 is made up of 16 amino acids. With V trimmed by 0 bases and J by 3 bases, 4 bases remained unmatched. The CDR3 bases are TGTGCCAGCAGCGTAGGCGACAGGGGTCACACCGGGGAGCTGTTTTTT. Encoded protein: CASSVGDRGHTGELFF.

The chain is built from TRBV28 and TRBJ1-2; no clear D gene. The CDR3 has 13 residues. The V gene lost 6 bases and the J gene lost 3 bases, with 11 bases spanning the gap. Germline CDR1 MDHEN, CDR2 SYDVKM. CDR3 in DNA: TGTGCCAGCAGGCCCACGCCAGACTATGGCTACACCTTC. The encoded protein is CASRPTPDYGYTF.

This sequence joins TRBV5-1 and TRBJ2-3, with D perhaps TRBD1 (6 bases). Trimming stripped 3 bases from V and 0 bases from J, with 20 bases between. The germline V gene has CDR1 SGHRS and CDR2 YFSETQ. This CDR3 has 18 amino acids. CDR3 region: CASSYIQGQSSSTDTQYF. The CDR3 nucleotides are TGCGCCAGCAGCTACATTCAGGGGCAAAGCTCTAGCACAGATACGCAGTATTTT.

This clone was recorded only once. The rearrangement joins TRBV13 to TRBJ2-6; 8 positions match TRBD1. Germline assignment: CDR1 PRHDT and CDR2 FYEKMQ (reference sequence). V was pared by 6 bases and J by 0 bases, with 4 bases of the junction left unmatched. The CDR3 length is 16 residues. CDR3: CASSPGGNSGANVLTF. CDR3 bases: TGTGCCAGCAGTCCAGGGGGCAACTCTGGGGCCAACGTCCTGACTTTC.

The chain joins TRBV7-2 to TRBJ2-3; 9 bases line up with TRBD2. Germline CDR1 SGHTA, CDR2 FQGNSA. V lost 6 bases, J lost 1 base, and 5 bases stayed unmatched. The length of the CDR3 is 15 residues. CDR3 protein: CASRGGLARTDTQYF. The DNA for the CDR3 is TGTGCCAGCAGGGGAGGACTAGCGCGCACAGATACGCAGTATTTT.

The chain employs TRBV30 and TRBJ1-4, with D tentatively TRBD1 (6 bases). Germline assignment: CDR1 GTSNPN and CDR2 SVGIG (reference sequence). V lost 2 bases and J 3 bases, leaving 10 bases between the germline ends. The CDR3 loop spans 14 amino acids. CDR3 protein: CAWSFGGANEKLFF. The CDR3 DNA is TGTGCCTGGAGTTTTGGGGGCGCTAATGAAAAACTGTTTTTT.

This clone was seen only once. The V gene is TRBV19, the J gene TRBJ2-7, with D perhaps TRBD2 (5 bases). In germline, CDR1 is LNHDA, CDR2 SQIVND (reference sequence). V was shortened by 4 bases and J by 5 bases, with 12 bases between the two germline ends. This CDR3 is 13 amino acids long. CDR3: CASSRSWGDEQYF. The CDR3 region has the DNA TGTGCCAGTAGTAGGTCTTGGGGAGACGAGCAGTACTTC. Variable domain in full (rest from reference TRBV19 and TRBJ2-7): DGGITQSPKYLFRKEGQNVTLSCEQNLNHDAMYWYRQDPGQGLRLIYYSQIVNDFQKGDIAEGYSVSREKKESFPLTVTSAQKNPTAFYLCASSRSWGDEQYFGPGTRLTVT.

This clone showed up just a few times. The chain employs TRBV4-1 and TRBJ1-4; D may be TRBD1 (5 bases). The CDR3 spans 16 residues. Germline V gene lookup returns CDR1 MGHRA and CDR2 YSYEKL. Trimming removed 0 bases at V and 6 bases at J, with 14 bases between. The chain's CDR3 is CASSQDRWTRDEKLFF. CDR3 nucleotides: TGCGCCAGCAGCCAAGATCGGTGGACACGGGATGAAAAACTGTTTTTT.

V and J are TRBV6-1 and TRBJ2-3; possible D gene TRBD2, 6 bases. Trimming cost V 4 bases and J 4 bases, with 18 bases left between them. CDR1 MNHNS and CDR2 SASEGT come from the germline V gene. CDR3 length: 16 amino acids. This CDR3 is CASSGRHPGVPDTQYF. CDR3 nucleotide sequence: TGTGCCAGCAGTGGGAGACACCCGGGGGTCCCAGATACGCAGTATTTT.

The chain couples TRBV6-5 to TRBJ2-7; possibly TRBD2 for D (7 bases). This CDR3 spans 15 amino acids. The germline gives CDR1 MNHEY, CDR2 SVGAGI. Trimming stripped 6 bases from V and 3 bases from J, with 18 bases between. CDR3 DNA sequence: TGTGCCAGCAGGAACGCCGGGGGGCCCTACTACGAGCAGTACTTC. The encoded protein is CASRNAGGPYYEQYF.

The rearrangement uses TRBV2 and TRBJ1-1; TRBD1 matches 8 bases. This CDR3 comprises 15 residues. Germline values: CDR1 SNHLY, CDR2 FYNNEI. V was pared by 7 bases and J by 1 base, with 8 bases of the junction left unmatched. CDR3 residues: CASIPGGGQNTEAFF. The CDR3 nucleotides are TGTGCCAGCATCCCAGGGGGCGGACAGAACACTGAAGCTTTCTTT.

CDR3 sequence: CASSELVLGGSPLHF. The DNA of the CDR3 is TGTGCCAGCAGTGAACTAGTGTTAGGCGGTTCACCCCTCCACTTT. The rearrangement links TRBV25-1 to TRBJ1-6; D is unresolved. Germline V lookup: CDR1 MGHDK, CDR2 SYGVNS. This CDR3 is 15 amino acids long. The V and J ends lost 2 bases and 9 bases respectively, with 14 bases between them.

Of note for this clone: Other DNA sequences in this specimen translate into the identical CDR3. This chain uses TRBV7-3 with TRBJ2-5, with D possibly matching TRBD2 (6 bases). The CDR3 is made up of 13 amino acids. V lost 5 bases to trimming and J lost 4 bases, with 11 bases between them. CDR1 SGHTA and CDR2 FQGTGA come from the germline V gene. The CDR3 DNA reads TGTGCCAGCAGCCCCGGGAGCGGAGAGACCCAGTACTTC. Residues: CASSPGSGETQYF. Complete variable domain (other parts from reference TRBV7-3 and TRBJ2-5): GAGVSQTPSNKVTEKGKYVELRCDPISGHTALYWYRQSLGQGPEFLIYFQGTGAADDSGLPNDRFFAVRPEGSVSTLKIQRTERGDSAVYLCASSPGSGETQYFGPGTRLLVL.

This chain connects TRBV18 to TRBJ2-1, with D tentatively TRBD1 (6 bases). V lost 5 bases and J 7 bases, leaving 12 bases between the germline ends. The CDR3 is 13 residues long. Germline CDR1 is KGHSH and CDR2 is LQKENI. The CDR3, as DNA: TGTGCCAGCTCATCGCGGACAGTGAATGAGCAGTTCTTC. It specifies CASSSRTVNEQFF.

This clone occurred once. The chain links TRBV18 to TRBJ2-5; 10 nucleotides align to TRBD1. Germline-derived CDR1 and CDR2 are KGHSH and LQKENI. Losses at the gene ends were 5 bases for V and 5 bases for J; bases not matched to a gene: 8. The length of the CDR3 is 15 residues. The CDR3 reads CASSSRQGAGETQYF. In nucleotides, the CDR3 is TGTGCCAGCTCATCGAGACAGGGGGCCGGGGAGACCCAGTACTTC.

V and J are TRBV6-5 and TRBJ2-7; 7 nucleotides match TRBD1. Germline CDR1 and CDR2: MNHEY and SVGAGI. The CDR3 has 13 residues. V lost 7 bases, J lost 0 bases, and 3 bases stayed unmatched. CDR3 amino acids: CASIGTDSYEQYF. The CDR3 region has the DNA TGTGCCAGCATTGGGACAGACTCCTACGAGCAGTACTTC.

J is TRBJ1-2 and V is TRBV29-1; D possibly corresponds to TRBD1 (5 bases). The CDR3 runs 14 residues. Trimming took off 0 bases at V and 7 bases at J, with 15 bases between the two ends. Germline V lookup: CDR1 SQVTM, CDR2 ANQGSEA. The CDR3 DNA reads as TGCAGCGTTGAAGATCCCAGGGAGGCTTCTGGCTACACCTTC. Its protein product is CSVEDPREASGYTF.

The rearrangement links TRBV9 to TRBJ2-5, with 7 bases that match TRBD2. Germline V gene data show CDR1 as SGDLS and CDR2 as YYNGEE. With 1 base clipped from V and 4 bases from J, the junction kept 10 bases outside the gene matches. The CDR3 is 16 amino acids. The CDR3 protein is CASSVFGGSSGETQYF. CDR3 coding DNA: TGTGCCAGCAGCGTATTTGGCGGGAGTTCGGGAGAGACCCAGTACTTC.

V gene TRBV4-1 combines with J gene TRBJ2-1; D is unresolved. The CDR3 runs 17 residues. Germline CDR1 MGHRA, CDR2 YSYEKL. Trimming shortened V by 1 base and J by 4 bases, and 17 bases separated the two germline ends. The CDR3 loop is CASSQVFVRENYNEQFF. The DNA for the CDR3 is TGCGCCAGCAGCCAAGTCTTCGTTCGAGAGAATTACAATGAGCAGTTCTTC.

The rearrangement links TRBV4-3 to TRBJ1-3, with D tentatively TRBD1 (5 bases). Germline V gives CDR1 LGHNA, CDR2 YSLEER. V was trimmed by 4 bases and J by 1 base, leaving 11 bases between them. CDR3 size: 15 residues. CDR3 region: CASSLEGASGNTIYF. The CDR3 DNA reads TGCGCCAGCAGCCTTGAAGGGGCGTCTGGAAACACCATATATTTT.

This chain links TRBV7-9 with TRBJ1-1; 7 bases line up with TRBD1. The CDR3 is 17 amino acids. In germline, CDR1 is SEHNR, CDR2 FQNEAQ (reference sequence). V dropped 0 bases and J dropped 3; count of bases not matched to a gene: 10. The CDR3 loop reads CASSLAITGELDTEAFF. The CDR3 DNA sequence: TGTGCCAGCAGCTTAGCTATAACAGGGGAGTTGGACACTGAAGCTTTCTTT.

The chain employs TRBV7-9 and TRBJ2-7; 7 bases are a match to TRBD2. The CDR3 sequence is 14 residues long. CDR1 and CDR2 (germline): SEHNR, FQNEAQ (reference sequence). V was clipped by 5 bases and J by 4 bases; unmatched bases: 8. The CDR3 DNA sequence: TGTGCCAGCAGCCTCGAGGGAGGGCCGTACGAGCAGTACTTC. Amino acids: CASSLEGGPYEQYF.

The J gene is TRBJ2-7, the V gene TRBV27; D uncertain. The CDR3 loop spans 12 amino acids. Germline assignment: CDR1 MNHEY and CDR2 SMNVEV (reference sequence). The germline V and J ends were trimmed by 5 bases and 4 bases, with 9 bases remaining between them. CDR3 residues: CASSSTVYEQYF. CDR3 sequence (DNA): TGTGCCAGCAGTAGCACCGTATACGAGCAGTACTTC.

V gene TRBV9 combines with J gene TRBJ2-2; tentative D call: TRBD1 (6 bases). The CDR3 runs 18 residues. The V end lost 0 bases, the J end lost 2 bases, and 17 bases lay between the germline ends. CDR1 is SGDLS, CDR2 YYNGEE, per germline. CDR3 nucleotide sequence: TGTGCCAGCAGCGTAGACCCAGGGGTCCAGCTCAACACCGGGGAGCTGTTTTTT. Protein product: CASSVDPGVQLNTGELFF.

This chain connects TRBV5-5 to TRBJ1-3, with a tentative D call TRBD1 (5 bases). This CDR3 contains 16 residues. CDR1 and CDR2 from the germline V gene are SGHKS and YYEKEE (reference sequence). Trimming stripped 1 base from V and 4 bases from J, with 15 bases between. The DNA for the CDR3 is TGTGCCAGCAGCTTGCTGGGGGGAACGCTCGGAAACACCATATATTTT. Protein product: CASSLLGGTLGNTIYF. The complete variable domain, with remaining parts taken from reference TRBV5-5 and TRBJ1-3, reads DAGVTQSPTHLIKTRGQQVTLRCSPISGHKSVSWYQQVLGQGPQFIFQYYEKEERGRGNFPDRFSARQFPNYSSELNVNALLLGDSALYLCASSLLGGTLGNTIYFGEGSWLTVV.

CDR3 coding DNA: TGTGCCAGCTCGTCGACAGATAGCAATCAGCCCCAGCATTTT. Protein product: CASSSTDSNQPQHF. This rearrangement joins TRBV18 to TRBJ1-5, with D perhaps matching TRBD1 (5 bases). The CDR3 covers 14 residues. The V end was cut by 6 bases, the J end by 0 bases, with 9 bases between. Germline assignment: CDR1 KGHSH and CDR2 LQKENI.

The rearrangement joins TRBV7-8 to TRBJ2-3; 12 bases align to TRBD2. This CDR3 contains 14 residues. V shed 6 bases and J 14 bases; nucleotides not matched to a gene: 12. From germline, CDR1 is SGHVS and CDR2 FQNEAQ. As DNA, the CDR3 is TGTGCCAGCAGTCCGACCCGACTAGCGGGAGAGTGGTATTTT. As protein: CASSPTRLAGEWYF.

V and J are TRBV6-1 and TRBJ2-7, with TRBD1 identical over 7 bases. V lost 4 bases and J lost 5; bases outside the gene matches: 2. Germline lookup yields CDR1 MNHNS and CDR2 SASEGT. The length of the CDR3 is 12 residues. CDR3 region: CASSVTGDEQYF. The CDR3 coding sequence is TGTGCCAGCAGTGTAACAGGGGACGAGCAGTACTTC.